Shown below are 21 T cell receptor beta chains from a single sample sequenced in a study of T cell responses to AZD1222 COVID-19 vaccine. The method was immunoSEQ multiplex PCR; TCRdb's version includes in-frame clones alone and lacks a portion of them. Of 250,000 to 300,000 clones in the sample, 90% to 95% were seen once. Specimen: peripheral blood, collected 28 days after the second AZD1222 dose. The receptors were sampled from an adult who received the AZD1222 COVID-19 vaccine.

The rearrangement uses TRBV6-5 and TRBJ1-2; D call uncertain. This CDR3 contains 13 residues. Per germline, CDR1 MNHEY and CDR2 SVGAGI. Between the trimmed V and J ends, which lost 9 bases and 0 bases, there was a span of 11 bases. CDR3: CASASLTNYGYTF. CDR3 coding DNA: TGTGCCAGTGCGAGCCTAACTAACTATGGCTACACCTTC.

The CDR3 sequence is CASSLGGGLSGNTIYF. The CDR3 DNA follows: TGTGCCAGCAGCTTAGGAGGGGGACTTTCTGGAAACACCATATATTTT. The chain links TRBV7-6 to TRBJ1-3; tentatively, D is TRBD1 (6 bases). The CDR3 length is 16 residues. CDR1 and CDR2 (germline): SGHVS, FNYEAQ. V was trimmed by 1 base and J by 1 base, leaving 11 bases between them.

The rearrangement joins TRBV7-3 to TRBJ2-1; 7 bases are shared with TRBD1. Germline V gene lookup returns CDR1 SGHTA and CDR2 FQGTGA. The CDR3 length is 15 residues. The V and J ends lost 4 bases and 7 bases, in that order; junction bases with no gene match: 10. CDR3 DNA sequence: TGTGCCAGCAGCTCGGACAGGCTGAGGGAAAATGAGCAGTTCTTC. Protein product: CASSSDRLRENEQFF. The full variable domain, in which reference TRBV7-3 and TRBJ2-1 provide the parts outside the CDR3, is GAGVSQTPSNKVTEKGKYVELRCDPISGHTALYWYRQSLGQGPEFLIYFQGTGAADDSGLPNDRFFAVRPEGSVSTLKIQRTERGDSAVYLCASSSDRLRENEQFFGPGTRLTVL.

J is TRBJ2-5 and V is TRBV28; 9 bases are a match to TRBD2. CDR1 is MDHEN, CDR2 SYDVKM, per germline. V was clipped by 0 bases and J by 9 bases; unmatched bases: 14. The CDR3 contains 17 residues. CDR3 DNA: TGTGCCAGCAGTTTATGGGGGGCGGCTAGCGGGAATTGGGCCCAGTACTTC. Protein sequence: CASSLWGAASGNWAQYF.

The chain carries TRBV29-1 and TRBJ2-5; TRBD1 is a possible D gene (5 bases). The CDR3 spans 13 residues. Germline lookup yields CDR1 SQVTM and CDR2 ANQGSEA. Between the trimmed V and J ends, which lost 2 bases and 4 bases, there was a span of 11 bases. The CDR3 protein is CSVEKGKGETQYF. The CDR3 nucleotides read TGCAGCGTTGAAAAGGGGAAGGGAGAGACCCAGTACTTC.

The V gene is TRBV4-3, the J gene TRBJ1-2, with 7 positions matching TRBD1. The CDR3 is 15 amino acids. In germline, CDR1 is LGHNA, CDR2 YSLEER. Trimming removed 1 base from V and 4 bases from J; junction bases left unmatched: 6. Written as DNA, the CDR3 is TGCGCCAGCAGCCAAGGTGGCAGGGGGTCCTATGGCTACACCTTC. Encoded protein: CASSQGGRGSYGYTF.

The V gene is TRBV5-1, the J gene TRBJ2-7; 8 positions match TRBD2. Germline values: CDR1 SGHRS, CDR2 YFSETQ. This CDR3 spans 14 amino acids. With V trimmed by 4 bases and J by 3 bases, 6 bases remained unmatched. In DNA, the CDR3 is TGCGCCAGCAGCACGGGGGGGAATGACTACGAGCAGTACTTC. It is translated as CASSTGGNDYEQYF.

The chain's CDR3 is CASSQEVVAGGDNEQFF. The CDR3 DNA follows: TGTGCCAGCAGCCAAGAGGTGGTAGCGGGGGGAGACAATGAGCAGTTCTTC. The V call is TRBV4-2, the J call TRBJ2-1; TRBD2 matches 10 bases. CDR3 size: 17 residues. J was trimmed by 5 bases and V by 0 bases; bases with no gene match: 7. The germline V gene encodes CDR1 LGHNA and CDR2 YNFKEQ.

V is TRBV25-1 and J is TRBJ1-1, with D unclear. Germline loops: CDR1 MGHDK, CDR2 SYGVNS. Trimming stripped 5 bases from V and 0 bases from J, with 7 bases between. CDR3 length: 13 amino acids. Here the CDR3 reads CASSNGMNTEAFF. In DNA, the CDR3 is TGTGCCAGCAGTAACGGGATGAACACTGAAGCTTTCTTT. Complete variable domain (other parts from reference TRBV25-1 and TRBJ1-1): EADIYQTPRYLVIGTGKKITLECSQTMGHDKMYWYQQDPGMELHLIHYSYGVNSTEKGDLSSESTVSRIRTEHFPLTLESARPSHTSQYLCASSNGMNTEAFFGQGTRLTVV.

The chain uses TRBV10-1 and TRBJ2-2; no reliable D call. The germline CDR1 and CDR2 sequences are WNHNN and SYGVQD (reference sequence). This CDR3 has 12 residues. V gave up 4 bases and J gave up 5 bases, with 5 bases separating them. In DNA, the CDR3 is TGCGCCAGCAGTGTTGGAACCGGGGAGCTGTTTTTT. Protein sequence: CASSVGTGELFF.

With respect to this clone: Other DNA variants within this sample encode the same CDR3. As DNA, the CDR3 is TGTGCCAGCAGAGCTGGGGGAACTGGAAACACCATATATTTT. It yields the protein CASRAGGTGNTIYF. The chain carries TRBV28 and TRBJ1-3, with D tentatively TRBD1 (5 bases). CDR3 length: 14 residues. V was trimmed by 6 bases and J by 2 bases, leaving 11 bases between them. Germline values: CDR1 MDHEN, CDR2 SYDVKM.

The chain is built from TRBV15 and TRBJ2-5, with a weak D call TRBD2 (5 bases). There are 14 residues in the CDR3. Germline CDR1 LNHNV, CDR2 YYDKDF (reference sequence). Trimming removed 3 bases from V and 0 bases from J, with 8 bases in between. As DNA, the CDR3 is TGTGCCACCAGCAGCGACTACCACCAAGAGACCCAGTACTTC. As protein: CATSSDYHQETQYF.

The rearrangement uses TRBV5-4 and TRBJ2-7; 11 bases line up with TRBD2. J lost 5 bases, V lost 0 bases, and 7 bases had no gene match. The CDR3 is 16 amino acids. CDR1 is SGHNT and CDR2 is YYREEE in the germline V gene (reference sequence). CDR3 sequence: CASSLDYGTSGHEQYF. The CDR3 DNA reads as TGTGCCAGCAGCTTGGATTACGGGACTAGCGGCCACGAGCAGTACTTC.

The rearrangement uses TRBV7-3 and TRBJ2-2, with a tentative D call TRBD1 (6 bases). This CDR3 has 18 residues. CDR1 and CDR2 from the germline V gene are SGHTA and FQGTGA. Trimming shortened V by 2 bases and J by 1 base, and 17 bases separated the two germline ends. The CDR3 nucleotides read TGTGCCAGCAGCTTATACCGAACTACAGGGAGGAACACCGGGGAGCTGTTTTTT. Its protein is CASSLYRTTGRNTGELFF.

J is TRBJ2-2 and V is TRBV5-1; 9 positions match TRBD1. This CDR3 is built from 15 residues. Unmatched junction bases numbered 5, after V lost 3 bases and J lost 5 bases. Germline V CDR1 and CDR2: SGHRS, YFSETQ. The DNA of the CDR3 is TGCGCCAGCAGCTCTACAGGGGGCGATACCGGGGAGCTGTTTTTT. As protein: CASSSTGGDTGELFF. Together with reference TRBV5-1 and TRBJ2-2, the CDR3 gives the full variable domain: KAGVTQTPRYLIKTRGQQVTLSCSPISGHRSVSWYQQTPGQGLQFLFEYFSETQRNKGNFPGRFSGRQFSNSRSEMNVSTLELGDSALYLCASSSTGGDTGELFFGEGSRLTVL.

The J gene is TRBJ2-7, the V gene TRBV3-1 (or the pseudogene TRBV3-2), with D tentatively TRBD1 (5 bases). The germline CDR1 and CDR2 sequences are LGHDT and YNNKEL (reference sequence). The CDR3 covers 11 residues. Between the trimmed V and J ends, which lost 3 bases and 12 bases, there was a span of 12 bases. The DNA for the CDR3 is TGTGCCAGCAGCCAGGTGGACACGTGGTACTTC. Translation gives CASSQVDTWYF.

The V and J genes are TRBV12-3 or TRBV12-4 and TRBJ1-1; D uncertain. Trimming left V 1 base short and J 10 bases short, with 10 bases between. The CDR3 loop spans 12 amino acids. The chain's CDR3 is CASSLDVGRAFF. The CDR3 bases are TGTGCCAGCAGTTTAGACGTCGGACGAGCTTTCTTT.

The chain joins TRBV15 to TRBJ2-6, with a tentative D call TRBD2 (6 bases). Trimming stripped 2 bases from V and 1 base from J, with 18 bases between. CDR1 LNHNV and CDR2 YYDKDF come from the germline V gene (reference sequence). The CDR3 is 19 residues long. CDR3: CATSRPPSGLLSGANVLTF. CDR3 bases: TGTGCCACCAGCAGACCCCCCAGCGGGTTATTATCTGGGGCCAACGTCCTGACTTTC.

The chain is built from TRBV3-1 (or the pseudogene TRBV3-2) and TRBJ2-5, with D perhaps matching TRBD1 (5 bases). V was trimmed by 1 base and J by 10 bases, leaving 16 bases between them. Germline V lookup: CDR1 LGHDT, CDR2 YNNKEL (reference sequence). The CDR3 runs to 14 residues. Here the CDR3 reads CASSQVQGVIVQYF. The CDR3 DNA sequence: TGTGCCAGCAGCCAAGTCCAGGGTGTAATTGTCCAGTACTTC.

The chain is built from TRBV9 and TRBJ2-7; TRBD2 aligns across 8 bases. Germline V gene data show CDR1 as SGDLS and CDR2 as YYNGEE. With V trimmed by 3 bases and J by 5 bases, 7 bases remained unmatched. The CDR3 runs 14 residues. DNA for the CDR3: TGTGCCAGCAGCGGGACTAGCAACCCCAACGAGCAGTACTTC. It translates to CASSGTSNPNEQYF.

V is TRBV11-2 and J is TRBJ1-2, with TRBD1 matching over 8 bases. The CDR3 is 15 residues long. V lost 4 bases and J lost 7; bases outside the gene matches: 11. CDR1 SGHAT and CDR2 FQNNGV come from the germline V gene. The CDR3 loop is CASSSLTGVNGGYTF. The CDR3 bases are TGTGCCAGCAGCTCGCTGACAGGGGTCAATGGTGGCTACACCTTC.